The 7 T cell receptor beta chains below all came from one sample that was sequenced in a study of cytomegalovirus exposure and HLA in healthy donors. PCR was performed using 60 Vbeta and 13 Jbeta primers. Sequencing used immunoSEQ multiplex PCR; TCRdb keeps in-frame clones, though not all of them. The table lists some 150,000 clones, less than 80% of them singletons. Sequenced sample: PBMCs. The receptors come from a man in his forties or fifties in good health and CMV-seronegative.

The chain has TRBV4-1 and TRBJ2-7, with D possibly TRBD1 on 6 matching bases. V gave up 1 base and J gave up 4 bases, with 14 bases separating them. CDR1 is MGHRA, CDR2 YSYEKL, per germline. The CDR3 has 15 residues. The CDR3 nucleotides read TGCGCCAGCAGCCAAGGCTCAAGGACAGTTTACGAGCAGTACTTC. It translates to CASSQGSRTVYEQYF.

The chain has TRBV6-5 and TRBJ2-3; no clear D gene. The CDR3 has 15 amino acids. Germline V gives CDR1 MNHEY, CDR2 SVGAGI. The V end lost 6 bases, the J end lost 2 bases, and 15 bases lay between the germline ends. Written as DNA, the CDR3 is TGTGCCAGCAGGCTCGGTGGAGCCGTCACAGATACGCAGTATTTT. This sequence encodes CASRLGGAVTDTQYF.

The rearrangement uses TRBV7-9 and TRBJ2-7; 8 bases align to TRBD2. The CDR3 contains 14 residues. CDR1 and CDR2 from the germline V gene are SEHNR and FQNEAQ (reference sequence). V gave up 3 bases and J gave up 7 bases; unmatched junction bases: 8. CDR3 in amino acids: CASSFKAGVAEQYF. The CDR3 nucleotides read TGTGCCAGCAGCTTCAAAGCGGGGGTAGCGGAGCAGTACTTC.

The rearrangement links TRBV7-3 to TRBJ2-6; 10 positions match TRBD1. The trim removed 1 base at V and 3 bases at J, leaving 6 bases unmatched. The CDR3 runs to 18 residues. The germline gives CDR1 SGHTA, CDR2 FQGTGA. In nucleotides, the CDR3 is TGTGCCAGCAGCTTAATTGGGACAGGGGCTGTTGGGGCCAACGTCCTGACTTTC. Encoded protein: CASSLIGTGAVGANVLTF.

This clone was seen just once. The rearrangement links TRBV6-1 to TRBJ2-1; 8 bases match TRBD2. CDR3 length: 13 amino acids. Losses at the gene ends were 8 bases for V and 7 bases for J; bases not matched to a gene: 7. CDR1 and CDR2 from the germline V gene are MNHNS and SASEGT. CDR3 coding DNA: TGTGCCAGCGGTAGCGGGGCTAATAATGAGCAGTTCTTC. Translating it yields CASGSGANNEQFF.

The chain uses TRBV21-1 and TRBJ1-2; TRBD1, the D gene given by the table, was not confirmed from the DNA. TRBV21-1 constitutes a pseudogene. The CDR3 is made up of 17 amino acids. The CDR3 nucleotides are TGTGCCAGCAGCTCCGTTTCTAGTTCGGGACAGGTTTATGGCTACACCTTC. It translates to CASSSVSSSGQVYGYTF.

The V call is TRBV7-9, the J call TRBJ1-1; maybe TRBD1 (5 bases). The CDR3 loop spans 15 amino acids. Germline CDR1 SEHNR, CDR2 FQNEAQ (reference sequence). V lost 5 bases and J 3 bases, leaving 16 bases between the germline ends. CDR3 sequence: CASSPRRLGDTEAFF. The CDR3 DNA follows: TGTGCCAGCAGCCCCCGGCGGCTAGGGGACACTGAAGCTTTCTTT. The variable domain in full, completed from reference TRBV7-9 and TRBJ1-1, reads DTGVSQNPRHKITKRGQNVTFRCDPISEHNRLYWYRQTLGQGPEFLTYFQNEAQLEKSRLLSDRFSAERPKGSFSTLEIQRTEQGDSAMYLCASSPRRLGDTEAFFGQGTRLTVV.